A selection of T cell receptor beta chains follows, all from one sample in a study of regulatory T cells in long-lasting Graves disease. TCRdb processed the multiplex PCR reads anew with MiXCR; each CDR3 protein has one entry. The sample yields 680,000 or so distinct CDR3 sequences, under 20% seen once. This sample was shared with a second study, whose subject was T cells in Graves' hyperthyroidism and ophthalmopathy.

Sequencing was performed on peripheral blood mononuclear cells (PBMCs), taken at new diagnosis, from a patient treated with antithyroid drugs. The source of these receptors is a woman under 40 with Graves disease. The CDR3 runs from the conserved cysteine through the conserved F or W. The D gene is left open where the match is weak. Where a row states a size, it is once, few, many or the class of an expanded clone; other rows omit it.

D: -; V: TRBV3-1; size: few; J: TRBJ2-1; CDR3: CASSPPFVSYEQFF; DNA: TGTGCCAGCAGCCCCCCCTTCGTGAGTTACGAGCAGTTCTTC
D: TRBD2; V: TRBV2; size: many; J: TRBJ2-1; CDR3: CASRGLAGGRNEQFF; DNA: TGTGCCAGCAGGGGACTAGCGGGAGGGCGGAATGAGCAGTTCTTC
D: -; V: TRBV7-2; size: many; J: TRBJ1-4; CDR3: CASSLAFVGRGGANEKLFF; DNA: TGTGCCAGCAGCTTAGCGTTTGTCGGCAGGGGTGGTGCTAATGAAAAACTGTTTTTT
D: -; V: TRBV12-3/TRBV12-4; size: many; J: TRBJ1-5; CDR3: CASSPGPQGSNQPQHF; DNA: TGTGCCAGCAGTCCAGGACCCCAGGGATCCAATCAGCCCCAGCATTTT
D: -; V: TRBV29-1; size: few; J: TRBJ1-1; CDR3: CSVHRDTEAFF; DNA: TGCAGCGTTCATCGGGACACTGAAGCTTTCTTT
D: -; V: TRBV5-1; size: many; J: TRBJ2-7; CDR3: CASSLGGDYEQYF; DNA: TGCGCCAGCAGCTTGGGGGGAGACTACGAGCAGTACTTC
D: -; V: TRBV10-3; size: many; J: TRBJ2-7; CDR3: CAIRLNSTYEQYF; DNA: TGTGCCATCAGGCTGAACTCGACCTACGAGCAGTACTTC
D: -; V: TRBV6-2/TRBV6-3; size: few; J: TRBJ2-7; CDR3: CATQGGFTDEQYF; DNA: TGTGCCACGCAGGGGGGGTTCACTGACGAGCAGTACTTC
D: -; V: TRBV7-9; size: many; J: TRBJ1-2; CDR3: CASSLETARGYTF; DNA: TGTGCCAGCAGCTTAGAGACAGCTCGGGGCTACACCTTC
D: -; V: TRBV20-1; size: -; J: TRBJ2-1; CDR3: CSVLDPAKLVENEQFF; DNA: TGCAGTGTTTTAGATCCGGCTAAACTGGTGGAGAATGAGCAGTTCTTC
D: TRBD1; V: TRBV28; size: many; J: TRBJ2-2; CDR3: CASRVQGAGVVGELFF; DNA: TGTGCCTCCAGGGTCCAGGGGGCAGGGGTGGTCGGGGAGCTGTTTTTT
D: TRBD2; V: TRBV20-1; size: -; J: TRBJ2-1; CDR3: CSASPSGNNEQFF; DNA: TGCAGTGCTAGCCCCAGCGGGAACAATGAGCAGTTCTTC
D: -; V: TRBV7-2; size: many; J: TRBJ1-5; CDR3: CASSLALQGSQPQHF; DNA: TGTGCCAGCAGCTTAGCACTACAGGGAAGTCAGCCCCAGCATTTT
D: TRBD1; V: TRBV20-1; size: -; J: TRBJ1-2; CDR3: CSAREGQHLYGYTF; DNA: TGCAGTGCTAGAGAGGGACAGCACCTCTATGGCTACACCTTC
D: -; V: TRBV2; size: many; J: TRBJ1-1; CDR3: CASSKRQGNTEAFF; DNA: TGTGCCAGCAGTAAAAGGCAAGGGAACACTGAAGCTTTCTTT
D: -; V: TRBV5-1; size: -; J: TRBJ2-1; CDR3: CASSRSPNEEFF; DNA: TGCGCCAGCTCCCGCTCCCCCAATGAGGAGTTCTTC
D: -; V: TRBV12-3/TRBV12-4; size: many; J: TRBJ1-5; CDR3: CASSTDSDNQPQHF; DNA: TGTGCCAGCAGTACGGACAGTGATAACCAGCCCCAGCATTTT
D: TRBD2; V: TRBV7-8; size: many; J: TRBJ2-1; CDR3: CASSRGLAGRNEQFF; DNA: TGTGCCAGCAGCCGGGGACTAGCGGGACGCAATGAGCAGTTCTTC
D: TRBD1; V: TRBV28; size: -; J: TRBJ2-2; CDR3: CASSLNPGQGSTGELFF; DNA: TGTGCCAGCAGTCTAAACCCCGGACAGGGTTCCACCGGGGAGCTGTTTTTT
D: -; V: TRBV15; size: -; J: TRBJ1-5; CDR3: CATSRDPLNQPQHF; DNA: TGTGCCACCAGCAGAGATCCCTTAAATCAGCCCCAGCATTTT
D: -; V: TRBV18; size: -; J: TRBJ2-7; CDR3: CASSPPNTGGTYEQYF; DNA: TGTGCCAGCTCACCACCTAATACGGGTGGGACCTACGAGCAGTACTTC
D: -; V: TRBV2; size: many; J: TRBJ1-2; CDR3: CASTRTTPNYGYTF; DNA: TGTGCCAGCACCCGTACGACTCCTAACTATGGCTACACCTTC
D: TRBD1; V: TRBV27; size: -; J: TRBJ2-7; CDR3: CASSLNRGPTYEQYF; DNA: TGTGCCAGCAGTTTGAACAGGGGTCCTACCTACGAGCAGTACTTC
D: -; V: TRBV20-1; size: few; J: TRBJ2-5; CDR3: CSAREDIGETQYF; DNA: TGCAGTGCTAGAGAAGACATTGGGGAGACCCAGTACTTC
D: TRBD2; V: TRBV3-1; size: -; J: TRBJ2-7; CDR3: CASSQGSGTRSYEQYF; DNA: TGTGCCAGCAGCCAAGGCTCCGGGACTAGGAGTTACGAGCAGTACTTC
D: TRBD2; V: TRBV7-9; size: -; J: TRBJ2-5; CDR3: CASSSGLGLKETQYF; DNA: TGTGCCAGCAGCTCAGGACTAGGTTTAAAAGAGACCCAGTACTTC
D: -; V: TRBV18; size: -; J: TRBJ1-5; CDR3: CASSPTSGKYSNQPQHF; DNA: TGTGCCAGCTCACCAACGTCAGGGAAATATAGCAATCAGCCCCAGCATTTT
D: TRBD1; V: TRBV15; size: many; J: TRBJ1-4; CDR3: CATSRRGTGDFSGKLFF; DNA: TGTGCCACCAGCAGACGGGGGACAGGGGATTTTAGCGGAAAACTGTTTTTT
D: TRBD1; V: TRBV7-8; size: many; J: TRBJ1-1; CDR3: CASSAQGVFEAFF; DNA: TGTGCCAGCAGCGCCCAGGGGGTATTTGAAGCTTTCTTT
D: TRBD1; V: TRBV13; size: -; J: TRBJ2-7; CDR3: CASTVQGRYEQYF; DNA: TGTGCCAGCACCGTACAGGGGCGCTACGAGCAGTACTTC
D: -; V: TRBV11-2; size: many; J: TRBJ2-5; CDR3: CASSLGLEETQYF; DNA: TGTGCCAGCAGCTTAGGACTGGAAGAGACCCAGTACTTC
D: TRBD1; V: TRBV6-1; size: few; J: TRBJ2-5; CDR3: CAYRDRESWTQYF; DNA: TGTGCCTACCGGGACAGGGAATCTTGGACCCAGTACTTC
D: TRBD1; V: TRBV7-6; size: few; J: TRBJ2-7; CDR3: CASSLHHDRGLYEQYF; DNA: TGTGCCAGCAGTCTACACCACGACAGGGGGCTCTACGAGCAGTACTTC
D: TRBD1; V: TRBV27; size: many; J: TRBJ1-1; CDR3: CASMRQGGTEAFF; DNA: TGTGCCAGCATGAGGCAGGGGGGCACTGAAGCTTTCTTT
D: -; V: TRBV27; size: -; J: TRBJ1-5; CDR3: CASSSQGWNQPQHF; DNA: TGTGCCAGCAGTTCACAGGGTTGGAATCAGCCCCAGCATTTT
D: TRBD2; V: TRBV20-1; size: few; J: TRBJ2-1; CDR3: CSAIEGLAGTNSYNEQFF; DNA: TGCAGTGCTATTGAGGGACTAGCGGGAACCAACTCCTACAATGAGCAGTTCTTC
D: TRBD1; V: TRBV6-5; size: many; J: TRBJ1-4; CDR3: CASSYLRDRRREKLFF; DNA: TGTGCCAGCAGTTACTTGAGGGACAGGCGGAGGGAAAAACTGTTTTTT
D: -; V: TRBV7-2; size: many; J: TRBJ2-5; CDR3: CASSLGLKETQYF; DNA: TGTGCCAGCAGCTTGGGCCTAAAAGAGACCCAGTACTTC
D: TRBD2; V: TRBV3-1; size: -; J: TRBJ2-7; CDR3: CASSQDAVAGAWEQYF; DNA: TGTGCCAGCAGCCAAGACGCGGTAGCGGGAGCCTGGGAGCAGTACTTC
D: -; V: TRBV27; size: many; J: TRBJ2-7; CDR3: CASSLGFEGERYF; DNA: TGTGCCAGCAGTTTGGGTTTCGAGGGAGAACGGTACTTC
D: TRBD2; V: TRBV7-3; size: few; J: TRBJ2-3; CDR3: CASSIASGRTDTQYF; DNA: TGTGCCAGCAGCATTGCTAGCGGCCGCACAGATACGCAGTATTTT
D: TRBD2; V: TRBV27; size: few; J: TRBJ2-7; CDR3: CASSLEGGISYEQYF; DNA: TGTGCCAGCAGTTTAGAGGGAGGGATCTCCTACGAGCAGTACTTC